One TCR beta chain is described in this entry. Its antigen is as yet unknown. The data are from a study of shared clonotypes between healthy human individuals. V shed 3 bases and J shed 8 bases, with 15 bases lying between them. CDR1 is SGHDT and CDR2 is YYEEEE in the germline V gene. The CDR3 length is 14 residues. Adults of Caucasian background living in Nashville, Tennessee made up all donors. The protocol was immunoSEQ multiplex PCR, while the TCRdb copy is restricted to in-frame clones and leaves out a portion. The sample holds 2,500,000 or so clones, approximately 94% seen once. General study findings and limits: Among non-shared clonotypes, generation probabilities were lower than among those shared by all four donors. A limitation of the genetic and exposure-history diversity represented arose from few donors.

This TCR was sampled from a man aged 18 to 30 in good health. The J gene is TRBJ1-5, the V gene TRBV5-6; maybe TRBD1 (6 bases). The sample comprised naive CD4+ T cells sorted from blood. Subset defined: CD45RA+ positively selected. CDR3 sequence reads: CASSYGQKWEPQHF. Written as DNA, the CDR3 is TGTGCCAGCAGCTACGGACAGAAATGGGAGCCCCAGCATTTT. The variable domain in full, with the rest retrieved from reference TRBV5-6 and TRBJ1-5, is DAGVTQSPTHLIKTRGQQVTLRCSPKSGHDTVSWYQQALGQGPQFIFQYYEEEERQRGNFPDRFSGHQFPNYSSELNVNALLLGDSALYLCASSYGQKWEPQHFGDGTRLSIL.